The clone carrying this T cell receptor (beta chain) was picked up many times. Its antigen is unidentified. This specimen comes from a study of T-cell reconstitution after alpha-beta-depleted transplantation in children. Overall study results and limits: A year post-transplant, T-cell counts and diversity derived mostly from newly produced T cells. For some patients, TCRbeta diversity was high at day 60 because of recipient T cells and thymic progenitors that survived. Where alpha-beta T cells came from about two months after transplant was reportedly several hundred expanded graft clones.

TCRbeta library preparation incorporated unique molecular identifiers. From the PCR reads, TCRdb called clonotypes with MiXCR, one entry per CDR3 protein. The table shows 200,000 to 250,000 distinct CDR3 sequences, with approximately 7% occurring only once. Trimming cost V 2 bases and J 7 bases, with 12 bases left between them. The CDR3 runs to 14 residues. The genes are TRBV12-3 or TRBV12-4 and TRBJ2-1, with D possibly TRBD2 on 6 matching bases. The source material was PBMCs, sampled before TCRalphabeta/CD19-depleted stem cell transplant. This TCR was sampled from a boy aged 2 to 10 with acute lymphoblastic leukemia, due to receive a stem cell transplant. CDR3 in DNA: TGTGCCAGCAGTTTACCTAGCGTACGGAATGAGCAGTTCTTC. Translating it yields CASSLPSVRNEQFF.